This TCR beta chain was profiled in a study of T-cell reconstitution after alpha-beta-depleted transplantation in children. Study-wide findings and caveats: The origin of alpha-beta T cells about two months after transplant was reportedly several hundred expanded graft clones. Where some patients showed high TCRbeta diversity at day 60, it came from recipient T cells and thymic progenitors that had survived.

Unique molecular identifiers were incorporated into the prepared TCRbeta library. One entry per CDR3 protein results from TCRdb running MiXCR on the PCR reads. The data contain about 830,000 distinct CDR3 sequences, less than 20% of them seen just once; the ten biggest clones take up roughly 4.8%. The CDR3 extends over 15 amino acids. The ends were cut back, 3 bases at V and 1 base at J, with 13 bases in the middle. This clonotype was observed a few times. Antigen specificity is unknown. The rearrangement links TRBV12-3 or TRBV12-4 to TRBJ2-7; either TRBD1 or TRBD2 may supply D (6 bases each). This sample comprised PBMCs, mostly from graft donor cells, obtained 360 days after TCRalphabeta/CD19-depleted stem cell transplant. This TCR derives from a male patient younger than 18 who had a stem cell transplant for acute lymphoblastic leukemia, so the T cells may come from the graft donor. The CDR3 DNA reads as TGTGCCAGCAGTTTCGGAACAGGGACTTCCTACGAGCAGTACTTC. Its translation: CASSFGTGTSYEQYF.